A single sample is the source of the 8 T cell receptor beta chains below, sequenced in a study of beta chain features in type 1 diabetes. TCRB transcripts that were expressed got sequenced, as all of the isolated RNA had been reverse transcribed. Sequencing was performed with immunoSEQ multiplex PCR; in TCRdb, only in-frame clones are kept and a portion is missing. The table records about 320,000 clones, approximately 15% of them present only once. The sample consisted of central memory CD4+ T cells from blood. The receptors derive from a man aged 25 to 40 in good health.

V gene TRBV29-1 combines with J gene TRBJ1-5; D is possibly TRBD1 (5 bases). Germline V lookup: CDR1 SQVTM, CDR2 ANQGSEA. The ends were cut back, 7 bases at V and 0 bases at J, with 16 bases in the middle. CDR3 length: 15 residues. DNA for the CDR3: TGCAGCGCCATGACCCAGGGCAGTAGCAATCAGCCCCAGCATTTT. Protein product: CSAMTQGSSNQPQHF.

This clone was recorded a few times. The sample contains more than one DNA sequence encoding this CDR3. The CDR3 is CSASAGGEQFF. The CDR3, as DNA: TGCAGTGCTAGCGCGGGCGGTGAGCAGTTCTTC. The rearrangement joins TRBV20-1 to TRBJ2-1; possible D gene TRBD2, 5 bases. V dropped 3 bases and J dropped 9 bases, with 9 bases sitting between them. The germline V gene has CDR1 DFQATT and CDR2 SNEGSKA (reference sequence). The CDR3 is 11 residues long.

This clone was detected only a few times. The J gene is TRBJ2-6, the V gene TRBV7-6; no reliable D call. The CDR3 loop spans 15 amino acids. The germline V gene has CDR1 SGHVS and CDR2 FNYEAQ. With 2 bases removed from V and 1 base from J, the gap between germline ends came to 6 bases. CDR3 loop: CASSLLGSGANVLTF. The CDR3 DNA is TGTGCCAGCAGCTTATTAGGGTCTGGGGCCAACGTCCTGACTTTC.

The sample holds a few counts of this clone. V and J are TRBV4-1 and TRBJ1-1, with 9 bases lining up with TRBD1. CDR1 is MGHRA, CDR2 YSYEKL, per germline. With V trimmed by 4 bases and J by 5 bases, 14 bases remained unmatched. The CDR3 sequence is 17 residues long. The CDR3 nucleotides are TGCGCCAGCAGCCGTCCAGGTACGGGACAGGGTAGTACTGAAGCTTTCTTT. Encoded protein: CASSRPGTGQGSTEAFF.

The J gene is TRBJ1-1, the V gene TRBV27; D perhaps matches TRBD1 (6 bases). Trimming took off 5 bases at V and 4 bases at J, with 20 bases between the two ends. Germline CDR1 MNHEY, CDR2 SMNVEV (reference sequence). This CDR3 spans 16 amino acids. The CDR3 loop is CASSRNIRGGSTEAFF. CDR3 sequence (DNA): TGTGCCAGCAGTCGAAATATCAGGGGAGGGAGCACTGAAGCTTTCTTT.

This chain joins TRBV20-1 and TRBJ2-1, with D unresolved. This CDR3 has 11 residues. Looked up from germline, CDR1 is DFQATT and CDR2 is SNEGSKA (reference sequence). V shed 6 bases and J shed 3 bases, with 6 bases lying between them. This CDR3 reads CSAEHYNEQFF. DNA for the CDR3: TGCAGTGCCGAGCACTACAATGAGCAGTTCTTC.

The genes are TRBV7-9 and TRBJ2-7; 11 bases are a match to TRBD2. Trimming removed 2 bases from V and 2 bases from J; junction bases left unmatched: 2. CDR1 is SEHNR, CDR2 FQNEAQ, per germline (reference sequence). This CDR3 region has 15 residues. CDR3 amino acids: CASSLTSGSAYEQYV. DNA for the CDR3: TGTGCCAGCAGCTTAACTAGCGGGAGCGCCTACGAGCAGTACGTC.

This clone showed up just a few times. The chain employs TRBV5-1 and TRBJ2-5; TRBD1 matches at 12 bases. CDR3 length equals 16 residues. The V and J ends lost 9 bases and 5 bases, in that order; junction bases with no gene match: 14. The germline gives CDR1 SGHRS, CDR2 YFSETQ. CDR3 loop: CATPRDRGPGRETQYF. DNA for the CDR3: TGCGCCACCCCGCGGGACAGGGGGCCGGGGAGGGAGACCCAGTACTTC.